The following is a T cell receptor beta chain sequence with its context. Its antigen remains undetermined. Per-base qualities were not stored, and no clone one base away is much larger. The library was obtained by the immunoSEQ multiplex PCR assay. TCRdb holds this immuneACCESS table with in-frame rearrangements only. Some clones are missing; in checked studies, unresolved V genes explain under half, and the rest has no known cause. The sample table contains approximately 90,000 clones; only one count was recorded for 85% of them. The ten largest make up 15% to 20% of the sample. This record belongs to a study of control samples from healthy donors and cancer patients (dated by TCRdb to 2020 to 2022). This clonotype was sampled from a man younger than 45 in good health. What was sequenced was blood.

CDR3 reads: CASSPTLGYEQYF. At the DNA level, the sequence is TGTGCCAGCAGCCCGACTCTTGGCTACGAGCAGTACTTC. The sequence links TRBV6-5 to TRBJ2-7; confidence is insufficient to name the D gene. CDR1 MNHEY and CDR2 SVGAGI were looked up in the germline V gene. Relative to germline, V is 6 bases shorter and J is 3 bases shorter, with 12 bases between their ends. Measured from the cysteine to the phenylalanine, the CDR3 is 13 residues long. Of the read, only the CDR3 DNA is kept; its 39 bases are in frame from base 1.